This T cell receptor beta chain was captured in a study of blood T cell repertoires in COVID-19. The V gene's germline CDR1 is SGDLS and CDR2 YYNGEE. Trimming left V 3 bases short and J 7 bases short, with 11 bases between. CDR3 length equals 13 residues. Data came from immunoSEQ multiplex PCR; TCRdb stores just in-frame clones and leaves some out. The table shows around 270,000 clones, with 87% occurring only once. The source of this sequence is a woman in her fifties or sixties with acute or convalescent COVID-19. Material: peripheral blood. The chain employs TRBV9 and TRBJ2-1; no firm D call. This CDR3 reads CASSAYSGNEQFF. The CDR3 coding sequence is TGTGCCAGCAGCGCCTACTCCGGGAATGAGCAGTTCTTC.